Each of the 8 T cell receptor beta chains below was sequenced from the same sample in a study of blood T cell repertoires in COVID-19. Assay: immunoSEQ multiplex PCR; the TCRdb copy retains only in-frame clones and omits some. This sample has about 40,000 clones, with roughly 81% found just once. Sequenced sample: peripheral blood. These receptors all stem from a human donor in a cohort sampled during active COVID-19.

The chain couples TRBV2 to TRBJ2-1, with a weak D call TRBD2 (6 bases). CDR3 length: 14 amino acids. V was trimmed by 8 bases and J by 2 bases, leaving 13 bases between them. The germline V gene has CDR1 SNHLY and CDR2 FYNNEI. CDR3 residues: CASGGEGAYNEQFF. The CDR3 DNA sequence: TGTGCCAGCGGCGGGGAAGGGGCCTACAATGAGCAGTTCTTC.

This clone was observed a handful of times. J is TRBJ2-2 and V is TRBV5-1, with 12 bases lining up with TRBD1. From germline, CDR1 is SGHRS and CDR2 YFSETQ. The CDR3 has 15 residues. V trimming: 4 bases; J trimming: 7 bases; junction bases outside the gene matches: 5. In nucleotides, the CDR3 is TGCGCCAGCAGCGCCGGGACAGGGGGCGGCGGGGAGCTGTTTTTT. Encoded protein: CASSAGTGGGGELFF.

The chain employs TRBV5-4 and TRBJ1-2; tentative D call: TRBD1 (6 bases). This CDR3 is 13 amino acids long. V was shortened by 2 bases and J by 1 base, with 6 bases between the two germline ends. Germline lookup yields CDR1 SGHNT and CDR2 YYREEE (reference sequence). Written as DNA, the CDR3 is TGTGCCAGCAGCTTACAGGGTAACTATGGCTACACCTTC. It codes for CASSLQGNYGYTF.

The chain is built from TRBV7-3 and TRBJ2-1; D unresolved. This CDR3 has 14 residues. CDR1 SGHTA and CDR2 FQGTGA come from the germline V gene. V gave up 2 bases and J gave up 10 bases, with 15 bases separating them. The CDR3 DNA reads TGTGCCAGCAGCTTACCCGGAGACTTAAGCGAGCAGTTCTTC. Its protein is CASSLPGDLSEQFF.

This chain connects TRBV7-2 to TRBJ1-1; TRBD1 aligns across 9 bases. Germline V lookup: CDR1 SGHTA, CDR2 FQGNSA. The CDR3 extends over 15 amino acids. V lost 5 bases, J lost 1 base, and 5 bases stayed unmatched. CDR3 nucleotides: TGTGCCAGCAGCCAACAGGGGGCGTCGAACACTGAAGCTTTCTTT. Translated, it gives CASSQQGASNTEAFF. Variable domain in full (rest from reference TRBV7-2 and TRBJ1-1): GAGVSQSPSNKVTEKGKDVELRCDPISGHTALYWYRQSLGQGLEFLIYFQGNSAPDKSGLPSDRFSAERTGGSVSTLTIQRTQQEDSAVYLCASSQQGASNTEAFFGQGTRLTVV.

This clone has more than one count but fewer than ten. The CDR3 spells CASSLDIQGARGYGYTF. The CDR3 DNA reads as TGTGCCAGCAGCTTGGACATACAGGGGGCGCGGGGCTATGGCTACACCTTC. The rearrangement joins TRBV5-4 to TRBJ1-2; 9 nucleotides align to TRBD1. The J segment lost 4 bases and the V segment lost 0 bases, leaving 10 bases of the junction unmatched. The CDR3 contains 17 residues. CDR1 and CDR2 from the germline V gene are SGHNT and YYREEE (reference sequence).

The rearrangement uses TRBV5-1 and TRBJ1-6; weak D call: TRBD1 (6 bases). Trimming left V 0 bases short and J 14 bases short, with 18 bases between. Germline V gene lookup returns CDR1 SGHRS and CDR2 YFSETQ. There are 15 residues in the CDR3. In nucleotides, the CDR3 is TGCGCCAGCAGCTTGGGACAGGCGACCCCATTGGCCCTCCACTTT. This codes for CASSLGQATPLALHF.

V and J are TRBV6-5 and TRBJ2-1, with D unresolved. The V gene's germline CDR1 is MNHEY and CDR2 SVGAGI. CDR3 length equals 11 residues. The V end was cut by 7 bases, the J end by 8 bases, with 9 bases between. CDR3 sequence: CASIRVDEQFF. In DNA form, the CDR3 reads TGTGCCAGCATCCGGGTGGATGAGCAGTTCTTC.